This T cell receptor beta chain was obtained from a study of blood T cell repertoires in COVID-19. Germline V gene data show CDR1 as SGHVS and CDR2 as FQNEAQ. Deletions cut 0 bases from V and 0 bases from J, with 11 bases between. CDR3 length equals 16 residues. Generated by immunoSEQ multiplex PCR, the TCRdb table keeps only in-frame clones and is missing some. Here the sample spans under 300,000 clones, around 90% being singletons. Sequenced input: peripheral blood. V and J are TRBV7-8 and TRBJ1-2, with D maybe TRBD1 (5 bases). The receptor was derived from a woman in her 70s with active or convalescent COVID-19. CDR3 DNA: TGTGCCAGCAGCTTAGCCAGGGCACTTCCTAACTATGGCTACACCTTC. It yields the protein CASSLARALPNYGYTF.